Following are 9 T cell receptor beta chains from one sample sequenced in a study of T cells in Graves' hyperthyroidism and ophthalmopathy. Researchers amplified the TCR beta CDR3 regions from RNA transcripts. When the TCR CDR3 underwent first-round RT-PCR, the HTBI primer set was used. From the multiplex PCR reads, TCRdb called clonotypes with MiXCR, one entry per CDR3 protein. The data contain roughly 500,000 distinct CDR3 sequences, 46% of them seen just once; the ten biggest clones take up around 44%. Sequenced: peripheral blood or thyroid tissue (not recorded which). The source is an adult woman with Graves' disease, either hyperthyroidism or ophthalmopathy (not recorded which).

The CDR3: CASSRGTSGSYEQFF. In nucleotides, the CDR3 is TGTGCCAGCAGCCGAGGGACTAGCGGGAGCTATGAGCAGTTCTTC. The V call is TRBV7-9, the J call TRBJ2-7; 14 nucleotides line up with TRBD2. The J call may be in error: the DNA end matches TRBJ2-1 better. CDR3 size: 15 residues. Germline CDR1 and CDR2: SEHNR and FQNEAQ (reference sequence).

The count of this clonotype is one. The rearrangement joins TRBV7-8 to TRBJ2-5, with 8 bases lining up with TRBD1. The CDR3 consists of 15 residues. Looked up from germline, CDR1 is SGHVS and CDR2 is FQNEAQ. Unmatched junction bases numbered 15, after V lost 6 bases and J lost 9 bases. The CDR3, as DNA: TGTGCCAGCAGTACCGGGACAGGAGACAATCAGCCCCAGTACTTC. It encodes CASSTGTGDNQPQYF.

The table lists this clonotype with a few counts. The rearrangement uses TRBV7-2 and TRBJ2-1, with TRBD2 identical over 7 bases. Germline trimming cut 6 bases from V and 1 base from J; bases unmatched to any gene: 6. The germline gives CDR1 SGHTA, CDR2 FQGNSA. The CDR3 covers 15 residues. CDR3 DNA sequence: TGTGCCAGCAGGCTGGCCGGGGGGTCCTACAATGAGCAGTTCTTC. Translating it yields CASRLAGGSYNEQFF.

The chain recombines TRBV6-5 with TRBJ2-5, with 7 bases fitting TRBD1. The CDR3 is 13 amino acids. Germline V lookup: CDR1 MNHEY, CDR2 SVGAGI. V lost 10 bases and J lost 5; bases outside the gene matches: 10. In DNA form, the CDR3 reads TGTGCCATCAGGAGTACAGGGGTGGAGACCCAGTACTTC. Amino acids: CAIRSTGVETQYF.

At least ten counts were recorded for this clonotype. This chain uses TRBV20-1 with TRBJ1-5; a weak D match, TRBD1 (5 bases). Germline V gives CDR1 DFQATT, CDR2 SNEGSKA (reference sequence). V was pared by 3 bases and J by 4 bases, with 13 bases between. This CDR3 spans 14 amino acids. The CDR3 DNA follows: TGCAGTGCTAGGGGGCGGGGCGGGAATCAGCCCCAGCATTTT. Translation: CSARGRGGNQPQHF.

Notes on this clonotype: This CDR3 fails to terminate in the conserved phenylalanine or tryptophan, so it likely reflects a read error. It is unclear where the CDR3 begins or ends on the DNA, so no DNA is shown, and the CDR3 is as TCRdb lists it. The chain is built from TRBV20-1 and TRBJ1-4; the D segment call TRBD1 is taken from the table without a DNA check. CDR1 and CDR2 (germline): DFQATT, SNEGSKA (reference sequence). Both ends counted, the CDR3 spans 9 residues. This CDR3 is CSATPTGVY.

The chain employs TRBV2 and TRBJ1-1; tentative D call: TRBD1 (5 bases). Germline V gives CDR1 SNHLY, CDR2 FYNNEI. The ends were cut back, 4 bases at V and 4 bases at J, with 13 bases in the middle. The CDR3 is 14 residues long. The CDR3 loop reads CASSGRVQGTEAFF. The DNA of the CDR3 is TGTGCCAGCAGTGGCAGGGTTCAGGGCACTGAAGCTTTCTTT.

The gene calls are TRBV7-1 and TRBJ2-7; D possibly uses TRBD1 or TRBD2 (6 bases each). TRBV7-1 falls under the ORF class, with uncertain function. The CDR3 loop spans 13 amino acids. The ends were cut back, 3 bases at V and 9 bases at J, with 15 bases in the middle. Here the CDR3 DNA reads TGTGCCAGCAGCTCGGCGGGACCGACAGGGCAGTACTTC. It encodes CASSSAGPTGQYF.

The table lists this clonotype with many counts. This chain uses TRBV19 with TRBJ1-5; 8 bases map to TRBD1. Germline trimming cut 5 bases from V and 0 bases from J; bases unmatched to any gene: 12. From germline, CDR1 is LNHDA and CDR2 SQIVND (reference sequence). The CDR3 has 18 amino acids. The chain's CDR3 is CASSFGTGRLHSNQPQHF. The DNA for the CDR3 is TGTGCCAGTAGTTTCGGGACAGGACGATTGCATAGCAATCAGCCCCAGCATTTT. The variable domain in full, completed from reference TRBV19 and TRBJ1-5, reads DGGITQSPKYLFRKEGQNVTLSCEQNLNHDAMYWYRQDPGQGLRLIYYSQIVNDFQKGDIAEGYSVSREKKESFPLTVTSAQKNPTAFYLCASSFGTGRLHSNQPQHFGDGTRLSIL.